This TCR beta chain originates from a study of Ad26.COV2.S vaccination and SARS-CoV-2 variants. General study points: Post-vaccination spike-specific CD8+ and CD4+ T cell responses reportedly had substantial breadth.

Of note for this clone: Its antigen is still unknown.

Here immunoSEQ multiplex PCR was the method, and the copy in TCRdb shows in-frame clones only, minus some. Of around 300,000 clones detected, 65% to 90% appear once; the ten largest clones hold about 10%. This CDR3 comprises 16 residues. Germline-derived CDR1 and CDR2 are LNHDA and SQIVND (reference sequence). V lost 5 bases and J lost 6; bases outside the gene matches: 8. Treatment meaning: approximately 18 received Ad26.COV2.S at low or high dose, single or two shots; 5 received placebo; per-sample allocation not given. The samples were gathered on day 63 after the first injection of vaccine or placebo.

The chain has TRBV19 and TRBJ1-6, with TRBD1 matching over 9 bases. The receptor comes from a person aged 18-65 years who received the Ad26.COV2.S COVID-19 vaccine or a placebo. This specimen was peripheral blood, taken in a trial of Ad26.COV2.S vaccine versus placebo. CDR3 in amino acids: CASSRTPGQGNSPLHF. As DNA, the CDR3 is TGTGCCAGTAGTCGGACTCCGGGACAGGGTAATTCACCCCTCCACTTT.